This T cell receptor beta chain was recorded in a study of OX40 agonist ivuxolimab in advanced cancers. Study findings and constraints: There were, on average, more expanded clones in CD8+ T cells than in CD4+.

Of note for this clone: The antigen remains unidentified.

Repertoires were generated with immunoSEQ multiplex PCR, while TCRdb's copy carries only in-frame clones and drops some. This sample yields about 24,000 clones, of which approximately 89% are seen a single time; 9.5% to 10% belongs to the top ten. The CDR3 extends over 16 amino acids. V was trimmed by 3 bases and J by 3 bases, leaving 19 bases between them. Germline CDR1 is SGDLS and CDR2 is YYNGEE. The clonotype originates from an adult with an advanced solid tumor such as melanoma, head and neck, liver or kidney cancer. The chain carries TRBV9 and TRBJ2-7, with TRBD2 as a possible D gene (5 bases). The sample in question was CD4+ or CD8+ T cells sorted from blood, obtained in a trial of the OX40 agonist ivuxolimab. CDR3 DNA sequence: TGTGCCAGCAGCGCTCACGGGTCCCACGGGAACTACGAGCAGTACTTC. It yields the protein CASSAHGSHGNYEQYF.